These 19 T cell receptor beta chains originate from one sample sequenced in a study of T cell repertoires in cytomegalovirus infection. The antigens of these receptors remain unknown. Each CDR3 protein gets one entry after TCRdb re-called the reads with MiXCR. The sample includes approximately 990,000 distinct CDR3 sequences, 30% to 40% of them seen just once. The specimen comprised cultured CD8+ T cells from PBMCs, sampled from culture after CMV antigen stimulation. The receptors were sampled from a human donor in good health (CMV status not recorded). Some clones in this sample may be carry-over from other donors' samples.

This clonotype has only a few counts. Written as DNA, the CDR3 is TGTGCCAGCAGTCCAACTAGCGGGGGGGCGAGCACAGATACGCAGTATTTT. Translated, it gives CASSPTSGGASTDTQYF. The chain couples TRBV12-3 or TRBV12-4 to TRBJ2-3, with 13 bases lining up with TRBD2. Germline trimming cut 5 bases from V and 0 bases from J; bases unmatched to any gene: 5. The CDR3 sequence is 17 residues long.

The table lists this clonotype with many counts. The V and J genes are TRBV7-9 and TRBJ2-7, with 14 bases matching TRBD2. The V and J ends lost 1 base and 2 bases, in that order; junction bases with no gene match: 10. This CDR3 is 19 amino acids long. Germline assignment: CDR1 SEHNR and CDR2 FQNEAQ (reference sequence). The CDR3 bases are TGTGCCAGCAGCTTAGTATGGCGACTAGCGGGGGGGTTCCCCTACGAGCAGTACTTC. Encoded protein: CASSLVWRLAGGFPYEQYF.

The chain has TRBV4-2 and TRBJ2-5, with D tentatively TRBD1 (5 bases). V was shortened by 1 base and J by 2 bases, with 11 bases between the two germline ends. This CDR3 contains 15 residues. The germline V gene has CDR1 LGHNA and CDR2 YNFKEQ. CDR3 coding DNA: TGTGCCAGCAGCCAAGTAAGAGACAGACAAGAGACCCAGTACTTC. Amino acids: CASSQVRDRQETQYF.

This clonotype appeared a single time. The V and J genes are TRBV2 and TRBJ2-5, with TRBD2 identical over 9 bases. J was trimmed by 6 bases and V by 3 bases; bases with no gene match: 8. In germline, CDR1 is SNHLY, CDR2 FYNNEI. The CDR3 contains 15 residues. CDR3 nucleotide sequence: TGTGCCAGCAGTGATGGGAGACTAGCGGCGAAGACCCAGTACTTC. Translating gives CASSDGRLAAKTQYF.

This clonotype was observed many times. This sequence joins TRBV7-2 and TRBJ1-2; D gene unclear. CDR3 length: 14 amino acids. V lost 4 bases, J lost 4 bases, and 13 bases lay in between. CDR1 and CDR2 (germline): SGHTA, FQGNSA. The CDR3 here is CASSSLLDLYGYTF. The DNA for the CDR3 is TGTGCCAGCAGCTCCTTATTGGACCTCTATGGCTACACCTTC.

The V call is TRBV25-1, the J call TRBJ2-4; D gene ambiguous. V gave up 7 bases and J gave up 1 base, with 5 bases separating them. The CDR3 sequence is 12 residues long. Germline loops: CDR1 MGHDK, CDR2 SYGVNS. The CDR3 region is CASMGAKNIQYF. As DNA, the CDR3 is TGTGCCAGCATGGGGGCCAAAAACATTCAGTACTTC.

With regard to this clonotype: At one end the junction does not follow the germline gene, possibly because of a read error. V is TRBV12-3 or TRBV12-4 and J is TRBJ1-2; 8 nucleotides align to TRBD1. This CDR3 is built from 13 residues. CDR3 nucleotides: TGTGCCAGCAGTCCGGACAGGGAATATGACTACACCTTC. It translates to CASSPDREYDYTF.

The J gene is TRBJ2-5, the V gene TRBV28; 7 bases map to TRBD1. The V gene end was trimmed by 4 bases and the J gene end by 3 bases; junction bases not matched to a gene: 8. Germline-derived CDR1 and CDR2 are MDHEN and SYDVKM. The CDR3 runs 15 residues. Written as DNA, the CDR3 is TGTGCCAGCAGTTCGCAGGGGGTCTATGAAGAGACCCAGTACTTC. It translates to CASSSQGVYEETQYF.

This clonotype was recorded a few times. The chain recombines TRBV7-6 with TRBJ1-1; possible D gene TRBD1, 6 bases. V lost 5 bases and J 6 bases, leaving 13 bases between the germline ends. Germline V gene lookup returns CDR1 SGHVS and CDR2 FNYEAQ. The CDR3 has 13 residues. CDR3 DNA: TGTGCCAGCAGCCCCACAGGGAGGTCTGAAGCTTTCTTT. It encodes CASSPTGRSEAFF. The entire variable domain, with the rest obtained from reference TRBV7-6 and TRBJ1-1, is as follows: GAGVSQSPRYKVTKRGQDVALRCDPISGHVSLYWYRQALGQGPEFLTYFNYEAQQDKSGLPNDRFSAERPEGSISTLTIQRTEQRDSAMYRCASSPTGRSEAFFGQGTRLTVV.

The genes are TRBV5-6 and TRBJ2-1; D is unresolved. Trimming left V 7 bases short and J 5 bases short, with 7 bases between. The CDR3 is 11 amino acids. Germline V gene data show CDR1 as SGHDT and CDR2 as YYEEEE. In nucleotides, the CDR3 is TGTGCCAGCCTAAAAGACAATGAGCAGTTCTTC. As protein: CASLKDNEQFF.

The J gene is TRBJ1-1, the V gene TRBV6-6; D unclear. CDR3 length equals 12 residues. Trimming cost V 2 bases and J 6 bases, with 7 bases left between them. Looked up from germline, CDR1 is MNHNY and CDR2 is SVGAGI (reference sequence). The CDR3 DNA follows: TGTGCCAGCAGTTACATCAGCGCTGAAGCTTTCTTT. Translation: CASSYISAEAFF.

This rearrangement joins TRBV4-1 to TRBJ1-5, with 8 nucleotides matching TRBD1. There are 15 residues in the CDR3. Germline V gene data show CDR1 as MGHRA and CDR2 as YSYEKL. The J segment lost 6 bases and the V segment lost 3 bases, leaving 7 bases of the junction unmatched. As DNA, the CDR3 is TGCGCCAGCAGCCAGGCAGGGACAGGTAGTCAGCCCCAGCATTTT. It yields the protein CASSQAGTGSQPQHF.

The CDR3 DNA follows: TGCGCCAGCAGCCAAGAGCCGGGATCTAGGGAGCAGTACTTC. This codes for CASSQEPGSREQYF. The V gene is TRBV4-1, the J gene TRBJ2-7, with D possibly TRBD2 on 5 matching bases. The CDR3 runs to 14 residues. Germline values: CDR1 MGHRA, CDR2 YSYEKL. Deletions cut 0 bases from V and 7 bases from J, with 13 bases between.

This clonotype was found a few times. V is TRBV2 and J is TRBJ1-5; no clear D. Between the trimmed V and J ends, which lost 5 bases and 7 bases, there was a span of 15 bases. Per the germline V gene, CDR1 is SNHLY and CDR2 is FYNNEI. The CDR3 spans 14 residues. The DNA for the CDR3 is TGTGCCAGCAGTAACTGGGAGGGAGGGCAGCCCCAGCATTTT. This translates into CASSNWEGGQPQHF.

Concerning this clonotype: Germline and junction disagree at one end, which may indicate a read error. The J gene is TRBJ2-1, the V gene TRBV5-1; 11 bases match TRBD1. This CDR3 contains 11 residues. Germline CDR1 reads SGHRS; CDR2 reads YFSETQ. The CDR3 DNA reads TGCGCCAGCAGCCGGGGACAGGGGGAGGTCTTC. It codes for CASSRGQGEVF.

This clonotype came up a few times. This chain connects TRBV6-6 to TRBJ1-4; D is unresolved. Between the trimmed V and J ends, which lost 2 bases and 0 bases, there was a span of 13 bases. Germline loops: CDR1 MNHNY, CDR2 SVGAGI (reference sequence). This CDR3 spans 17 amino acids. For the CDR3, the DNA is TGTGCCAGCAGTTACGTCCGACGGGGTCCAACTAATGAAAAACTGTTTTTT. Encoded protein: CASSYVRRGPTNEKLFF.

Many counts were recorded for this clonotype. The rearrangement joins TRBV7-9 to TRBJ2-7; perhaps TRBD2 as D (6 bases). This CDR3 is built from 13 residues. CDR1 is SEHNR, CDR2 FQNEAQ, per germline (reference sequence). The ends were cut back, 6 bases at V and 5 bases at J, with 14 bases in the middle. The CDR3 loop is CASRSGGIHEQYF. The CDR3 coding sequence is TGTGCCAGCAGGTCCGGGGGTATCCACGAGCAGTACTTC.

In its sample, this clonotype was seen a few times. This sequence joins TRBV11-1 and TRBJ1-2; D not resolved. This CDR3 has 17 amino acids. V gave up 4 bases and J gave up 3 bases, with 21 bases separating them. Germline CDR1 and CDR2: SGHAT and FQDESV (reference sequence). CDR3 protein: CASSSDGSPLGDYGYTF. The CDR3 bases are TGTGCCAGCAGCTCCGACGGGTCTCCCCTCGGGGACTATGGCTACACCTTC.

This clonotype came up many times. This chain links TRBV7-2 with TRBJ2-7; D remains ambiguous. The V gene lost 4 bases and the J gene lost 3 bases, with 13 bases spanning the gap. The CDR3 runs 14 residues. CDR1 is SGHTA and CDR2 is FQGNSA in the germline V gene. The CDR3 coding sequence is TGTGCCAGCAGCTCCCAGGCCTCTAGCTACGAGCAGTACTTC. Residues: CASSSQASSYEQYF.